A single sample gave rise to the 5 T cell receptor beta chains below, sequenced in a study of stem cell transplantation in POMP-related autoinflammatory disease. Only in-frame clones appear in the TCRdb table, and some are missing; sequencing was by immunoSEQ multiplex PCR. The sample carries about 32,000 clones, around 88% recorded once. Specimen: CD4+ T cells from PBMCs, collected before stem cell transplantation. The receptors come from a human donor with POMP-related autoinflammation and immune dysregulation (PRAID).

This clone was seen only a few times. The chain combines TRBV4-2 with TRBJ1-6; D perhaps matches TRBD1 (5 bases). The CDR3 consists of 14 residues. Germline V gives CDR1 LGHNA, CDR2 YNFKEQ. Deletions cut 0 bases from V and 9 bases from J, with 9 bases between. The CDR3 bases are TGTGCCAGCAGCCAAGATACGGACATTTCACCCCTCCACTTT. Amino acids: CASSQDTDISPLHF.

Only a few counts were recorded for this clone. This sequence joins TRBV23-1 and TRBJ1-5; the D gene is possibly TRBD1 (6 bases). TRBV23-1 is an open reading frame whose function is uncertain. The germline V and J ends were trimmed by 4 bases and 0 bases, with 10 bases remaining between them. The CDR3 is made up of 15 amino acids. The CDR3 loop reads CASSPGRGSNQPQHF. The CDR3 coding sequence is TGCGCCAGCAGTCCCGGCAGGGGTAGCAATCAGCCCCAGCATTTT.

The chain is built from TRBV25-1 and TRBJ2-3; 7 bases align to TRBD2. V was pared by 2 bases and J by 4 bases, with 0 bases of the junction left unmatched. Germline CDR1 and CDR2: MGHDK and SYGVNS. The CDR3 length is 13 residues. CDR3 DNA sequence: TGTGCCAGCAGTGAACTAGCGGCAGATACGCAGTATTTT. It is translated as CASSELAADTQYF.

This sequence joins TRBV11-1 and TRBJ1-2; 9 positions match TRBD1. CDR1 and CDR2 (germline): SGHAT, FQDESV (reference sequence). The CDR3 length is 14 residues. V lost 1 base to trimming and J lost 4 bases; unmatched junction nucleotides: 1. This chain's CDR3 is CASSLETGGYGYTF. CDR3 coding DNA: TGTGCCAGCAGCTTAGAGACAGGGGGCTATGGCTACACCTTC.

This clone has only one observation. V usage is TRBV5-1 and J usage is TRBJ2-7, with 10 bases identical to TRBD1. V gave up 4 bases and J gave up 1 base; unmatched junction bases: 8. This CDR3 has 16 amino acids. Germline loops: CDR1 SGHRS, CDR2 YFSETQ. The CDR3 DNA sequence: TGCGCCAGCAGCGGGTCCGGGACAGGGGTTTCCTACGAGCAGTACTTC. Translated: CASSGSGTGVSYEQYF.